The sequence of this T cell receptor (beta chain) was determined in a study of identifying expanded T cells in peripheral blood. Regarding the study as a whole: About 1.2 clones differed between technical replicates, versus about 15 and 19 over time.

Details on this clone: What it binds is unknown.

Sequencing used immunoSEQ multiplex PCR; TCRdb keeps in-frame clones, though not all of them. The sample holds tens of thousands of clones, 84% seen once. No infections or other immune events were documented during collection. V was pared by 7 bases and J by 0 bases, with 15 bases between. The CDR3 totals 15 residues. Germline values: CDR1 MNHEY, CDR2 SVGAGI. Material for sequencing was blood. The rearrangement joins TRBV6-5 to TRBJ1-1; D may be TRBD1 (6 bases). The receptor's source is a person aged 18 to 70 in good health. CDR3 amino acids: CASKPRTGMNTEAFF. CDR3 nucleotide sequence: TGTGCCAGCAAACCCCGCACAGGGATGAACACTGAAGCTTTCTTT.